This T cell receptor beta chain was documented in a study of blood T cell repertoires in COVID-19. The overall study: Sites across the United States, Italy and Spain contributed samples from acute and convalescent COVID-19. The cDNA or gDNA used as material had been derived from T cells, B-cell-depleted T cells, or PBMCs.

Original methodology: Reference gene primer amplification gave estimated nucleated cell counts. TCRdb keeps only in-frame clones here, not all; method: immunoSEQ multiplex PCR. V, J and clone size reflect that table, while D and trimming were determined from the DNA. The sample holds about 230,000 clones, about nine tenths seen once. This clone was seen ten or more times. V gave up 5 bases and J gave up 6 bases, with 9 bases separating them. The CDR3 runs to 12 residues. Enrolment of Seattle patients took place during active infection, and they were followed longitudinally. The sequenced material came from peripheral blood. The clonotype originates from a man aged 50 or older with COVID-19, enrolled during active disease. The chain combines TRBV12-3 or TRBV12-4 with TRBJ2-3; no clear D gene. The CDR3 nucleotides are TGTGCCAGCAGTCCCCGGTCGGATACGCAGTATTTT. Translated, it gives CASSPRSDTQYF.